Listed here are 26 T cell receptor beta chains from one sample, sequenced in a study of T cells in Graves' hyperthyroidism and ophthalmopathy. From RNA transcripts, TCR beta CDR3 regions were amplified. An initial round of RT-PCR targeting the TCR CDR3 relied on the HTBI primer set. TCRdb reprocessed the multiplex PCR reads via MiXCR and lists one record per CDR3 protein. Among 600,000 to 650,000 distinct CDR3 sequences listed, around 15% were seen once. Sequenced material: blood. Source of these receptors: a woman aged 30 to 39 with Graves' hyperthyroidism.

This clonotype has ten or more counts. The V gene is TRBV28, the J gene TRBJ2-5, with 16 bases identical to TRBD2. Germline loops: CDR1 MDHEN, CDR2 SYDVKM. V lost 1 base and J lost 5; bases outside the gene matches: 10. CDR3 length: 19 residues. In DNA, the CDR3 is TGTGCCAGCAGTTTATCGATGGGGACTAGCGGGAGGGCCGGGGAGACCCAGTACTTC. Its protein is CASSLSMGTSGRAGETQYF. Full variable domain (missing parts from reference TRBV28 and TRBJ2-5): DVKVTQSSRYLVKRTGEKVFLECVQDMDHENMFWYRQDPGLGLRLIYFSYDVKMKEKGDIPEGYSVSREKKERFSLILESASTNQTSMYLCASSLSMGTSGRAGETQYFGPGTRLLVL.

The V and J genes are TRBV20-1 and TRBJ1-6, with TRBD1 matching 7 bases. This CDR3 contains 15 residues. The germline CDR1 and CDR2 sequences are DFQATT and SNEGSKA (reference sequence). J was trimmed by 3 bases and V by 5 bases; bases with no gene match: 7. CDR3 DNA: TGCAGTGCTCGACCAGGGGGTTTCTATAATTCACCCCTCCACTTT. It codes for CSARPGGFYNSPLHF.

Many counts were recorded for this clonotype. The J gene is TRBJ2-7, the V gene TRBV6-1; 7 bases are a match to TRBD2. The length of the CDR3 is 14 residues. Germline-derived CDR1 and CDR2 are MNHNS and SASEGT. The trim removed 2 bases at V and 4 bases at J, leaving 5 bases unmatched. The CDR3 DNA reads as TGTGCCAGCAGTGAAAGTCGAGCGGGATACGAGCAGTACTTC. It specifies CASSESRAGYEQYF.

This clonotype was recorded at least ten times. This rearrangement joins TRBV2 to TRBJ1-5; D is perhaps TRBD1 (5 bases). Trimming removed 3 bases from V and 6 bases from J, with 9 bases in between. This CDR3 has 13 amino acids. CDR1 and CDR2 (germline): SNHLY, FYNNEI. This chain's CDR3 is CASSEGEGQPQHF. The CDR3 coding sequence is TGTGCCAGCAGTGAGGGGGAGGGTCAGCCCCAGCATTTT.

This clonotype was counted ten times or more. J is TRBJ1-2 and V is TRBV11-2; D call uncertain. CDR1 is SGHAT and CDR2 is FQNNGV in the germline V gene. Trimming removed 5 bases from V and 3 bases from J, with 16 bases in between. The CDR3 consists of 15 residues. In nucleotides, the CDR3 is TGTGCCAGCAGCCTAACCGACACCTTGTACTATGGCTACACCTTC. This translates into CASSLTDTLYYGYTF.

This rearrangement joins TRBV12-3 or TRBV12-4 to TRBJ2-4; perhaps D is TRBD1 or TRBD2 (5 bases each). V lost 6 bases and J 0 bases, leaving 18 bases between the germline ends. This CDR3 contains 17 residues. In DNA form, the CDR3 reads TGTGCCAGCAGCACTTTGTGGGACCCAGTAGCCAAAAACATTCAGTACTTC. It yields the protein CASSTLWDPVAKNIQYF.

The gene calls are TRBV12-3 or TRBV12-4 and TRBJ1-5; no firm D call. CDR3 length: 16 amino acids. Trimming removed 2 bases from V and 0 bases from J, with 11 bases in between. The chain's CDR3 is CASSLLEECSNQPQHF. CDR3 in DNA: TGTGCCAGCAGTTTACTGGAAGAGTGTAGCAATCAGCCCCAGCATTTT.

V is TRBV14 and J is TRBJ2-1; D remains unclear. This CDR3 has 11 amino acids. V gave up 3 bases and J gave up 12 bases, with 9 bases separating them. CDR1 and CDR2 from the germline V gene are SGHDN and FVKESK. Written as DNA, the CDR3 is TGTGCCAGCAGCCAGCAATGGTCGCAGTTCTTC. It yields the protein CASSQQWSQFF. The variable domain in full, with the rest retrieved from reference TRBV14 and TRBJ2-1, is EAGVTQFPSHSVIEKGQTVTLRCDPISGHDNLYWYRRVMGKEIKFLLHFVKESKQDESGMPNNRFLAERTGGTYSTLKVQPAELEDSGVYFCASSQQWSQFFGPGTRLTVL.

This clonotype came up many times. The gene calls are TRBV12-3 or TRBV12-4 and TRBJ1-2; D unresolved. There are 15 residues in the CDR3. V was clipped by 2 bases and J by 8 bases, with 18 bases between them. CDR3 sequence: CASSLSRQPKGGYTF. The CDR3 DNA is TGTGCCAGCAGTTTAAGCCGACAACCGAAAGGGGGCTACACCTTC.

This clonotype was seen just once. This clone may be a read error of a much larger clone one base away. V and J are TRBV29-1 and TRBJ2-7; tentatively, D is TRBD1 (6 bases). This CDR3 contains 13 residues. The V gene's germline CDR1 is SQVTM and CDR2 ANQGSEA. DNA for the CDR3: TGCAGCGTTGAGTCGGACAGTACCTACGAGCAGCACTTC. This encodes CSVESDSTYEQHF.

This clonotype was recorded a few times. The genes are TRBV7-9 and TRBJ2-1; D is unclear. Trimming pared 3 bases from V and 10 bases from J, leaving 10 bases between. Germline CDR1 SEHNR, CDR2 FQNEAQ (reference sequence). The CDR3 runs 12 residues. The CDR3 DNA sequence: TGTGCCAGCAGCTTTAAGGCTAAGGAGCAGTTCTTC. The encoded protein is CASSFKAKEQFF.

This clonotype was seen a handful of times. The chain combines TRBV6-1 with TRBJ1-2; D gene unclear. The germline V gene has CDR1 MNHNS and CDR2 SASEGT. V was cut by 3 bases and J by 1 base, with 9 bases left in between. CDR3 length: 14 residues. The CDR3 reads CASSEAANNYGYTF. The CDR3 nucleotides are TGTGCCAGCAGTGAGGCAGCCAATAACTATGGCTACACCTTC.

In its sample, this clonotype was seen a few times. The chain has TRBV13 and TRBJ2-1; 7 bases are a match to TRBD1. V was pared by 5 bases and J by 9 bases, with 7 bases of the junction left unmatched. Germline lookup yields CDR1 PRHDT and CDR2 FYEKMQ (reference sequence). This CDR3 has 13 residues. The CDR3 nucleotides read TGTGCCAGCAGCGAGACAGGGTTAAGTGAGCAGTTCTTC. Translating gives CASSETGLSEQFF.

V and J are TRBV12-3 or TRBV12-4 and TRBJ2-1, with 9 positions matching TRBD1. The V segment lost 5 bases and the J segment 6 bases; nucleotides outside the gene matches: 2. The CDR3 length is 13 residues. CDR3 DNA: TGTGCCAGCAGTCAGGGACAGGGCAATGAGCAGTTCTTC. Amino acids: CASSQGQGNEQFF.

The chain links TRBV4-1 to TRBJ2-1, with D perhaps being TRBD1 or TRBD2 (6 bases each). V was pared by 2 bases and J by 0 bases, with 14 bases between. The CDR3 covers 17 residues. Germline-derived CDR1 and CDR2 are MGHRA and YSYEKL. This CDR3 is CASSQKGGSISYNEQFF. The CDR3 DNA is TGCGCCAGCAGCCAAAAAGGGGGGAGTATCTCCTACAATGAGCAGTTCTTC.

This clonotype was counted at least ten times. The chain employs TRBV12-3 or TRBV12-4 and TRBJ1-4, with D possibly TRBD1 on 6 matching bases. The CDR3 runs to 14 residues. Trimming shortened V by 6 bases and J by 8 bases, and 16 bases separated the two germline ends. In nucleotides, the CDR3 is TGTGCCAGCAGAGATACAGGGTCGGGGGAAAAACTGTTTTTT. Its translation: CASRDTGSGEKLFF.

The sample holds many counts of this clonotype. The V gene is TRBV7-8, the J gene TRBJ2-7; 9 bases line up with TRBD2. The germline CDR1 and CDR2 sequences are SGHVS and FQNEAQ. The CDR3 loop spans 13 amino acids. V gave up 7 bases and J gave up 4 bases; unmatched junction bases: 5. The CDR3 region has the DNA TGTGCCAGCACCCGACTAGCGGATTACGAGCAGTACTTC. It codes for CASTRLADYEQYF. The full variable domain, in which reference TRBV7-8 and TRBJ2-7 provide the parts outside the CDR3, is GAGVSQSPRYKVAKRGQDVALRCDPISGHVSLFWYQQALGQGPEFLTYFQNEAQLDKSGLPSDRFFAERPEGSVSTLKIQRTQQEDSAVYLCASTRLADYEQYFGPGTRLTVT.

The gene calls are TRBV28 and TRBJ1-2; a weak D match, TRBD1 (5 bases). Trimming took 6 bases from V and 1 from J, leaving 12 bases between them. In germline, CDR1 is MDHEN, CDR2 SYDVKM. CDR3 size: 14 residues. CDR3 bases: TGTGCCAGCAGAGAACTGGGGGGTAACTATGGCTACACCTTC. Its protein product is CASRELGGNYGYTF.

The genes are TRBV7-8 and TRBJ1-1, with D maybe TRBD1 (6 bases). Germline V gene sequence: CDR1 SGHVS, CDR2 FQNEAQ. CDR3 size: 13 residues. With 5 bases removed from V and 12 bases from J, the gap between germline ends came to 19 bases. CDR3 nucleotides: TGTGCCAGCAGCCCCTGGGGGCAGGGTTGGTCTTTCTTT. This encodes CASSPWGQGWSFF.

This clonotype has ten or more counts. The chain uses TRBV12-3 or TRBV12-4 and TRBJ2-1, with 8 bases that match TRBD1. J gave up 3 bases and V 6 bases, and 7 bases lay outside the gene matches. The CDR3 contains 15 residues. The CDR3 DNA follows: TGTGCCAGCAGACCACAGGGGGTTTTCTACAATGAGCAGTTCTTC. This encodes CASRPQGVFYNEQFF.

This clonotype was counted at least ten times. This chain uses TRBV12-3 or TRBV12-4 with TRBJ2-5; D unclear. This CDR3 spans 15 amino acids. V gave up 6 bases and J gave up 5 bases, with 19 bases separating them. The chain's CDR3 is CASSFRAGAMETQYF. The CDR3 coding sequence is TGTGCCAGCAGCTTTAGGGCAGGAGCGATGGAGACCCAGTACTTC.

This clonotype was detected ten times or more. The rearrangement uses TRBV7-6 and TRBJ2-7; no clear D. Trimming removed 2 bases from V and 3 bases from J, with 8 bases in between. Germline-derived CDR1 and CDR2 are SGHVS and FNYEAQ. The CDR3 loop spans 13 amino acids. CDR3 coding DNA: TGTGCCAGCAGCTTATTAGGCAGCTACGAGCAGTACTTC. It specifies CASSLLGSYEQYF.

The CDR3 protein is CASTNSGSSYEQYF. The DNA for the CDR3 is TGTGCCAGCACCAATAGCGGGAGCTCCTACGAGCAGTACTTC. The V call is TRBV12-3 or TRBV12-4, the J call TRBJ2-7; TRBD2 matches 9 bases. V was pared by 7 bases and J by 0 bases, with 4 bases of the junction left unmatched. This CDR3 region has 14 residues.

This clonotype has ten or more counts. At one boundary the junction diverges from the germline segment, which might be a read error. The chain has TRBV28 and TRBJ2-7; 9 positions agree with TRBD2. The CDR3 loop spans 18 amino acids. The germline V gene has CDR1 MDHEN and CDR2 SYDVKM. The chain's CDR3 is CTSSLMAGGPQGGREQYF. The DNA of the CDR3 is TGTACCAGCAGTTTAATGGCGGGAGGGCCGCAGGGCGGTCGCGAGCAGTACTTC. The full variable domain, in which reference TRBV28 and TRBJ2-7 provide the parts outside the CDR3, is DVKVTQSSRYLVKRTGEKVFLECVQDMDHENMFWYRQDPGLGLRLIYFSYDVKMKEKGDIPEGYSVSREKKERFSLILESASTNQTSMYLCTSSLMAGGPQGGREQYFGPGTRLTVT.

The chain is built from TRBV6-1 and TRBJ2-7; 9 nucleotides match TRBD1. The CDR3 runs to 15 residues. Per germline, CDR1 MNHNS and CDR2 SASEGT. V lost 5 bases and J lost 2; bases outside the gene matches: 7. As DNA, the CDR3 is TGTGCCAGCAGTCCGACGGGACAGGGCACCTACGAGCAGTACTTC. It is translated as CASSPTGQGTYEQYF.

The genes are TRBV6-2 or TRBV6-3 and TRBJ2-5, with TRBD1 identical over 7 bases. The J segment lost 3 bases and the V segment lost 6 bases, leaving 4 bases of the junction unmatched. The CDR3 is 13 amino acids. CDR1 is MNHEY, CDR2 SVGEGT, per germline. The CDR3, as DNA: TGTGCCAGCAGGACAGGGATCGAAGAGACCCAGTACTTC. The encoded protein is CASRTGIEETQYF.